The clone carrying this T cell receptor beta chain was recorded a few times. CDR3 length: 14 residues. From germline, CDR1 is SQVTM and CDR2 ANQGSEA. The trim removed 7 bases at V and 5 bases at J, leaving 9 bases unmatched. Every sample yielded at least 6.5 million isolated PBMCs. Total RNA was extracted at no less than 5 micrograms per sample. A sample-barcoded 5' primer and a J-beta primer mix were used in a second PCR of roughly 7 to 11 cycles. MiXCR, run by TCRdb on the 5' RACE reads, gives a single entry per CDR3 protein. The data contain 710,000 or so distinct CDR3 sequences, 32% of them singletons. This specimen comes from a study of blood T cells in healthy people across ages.

The source of this sequence is a woman older than 75 in good health. The chain employs TRBV29-1 and TRBJ2-3; TRBD2 aligns across 10 bases. The sample consisted of blood. The CDR3 protein is CSEKRGGPGDTQYF. The CDR3 region has the DNA TGCAGCGAGAAGCGGGGGGGGCCTGGAGATACGCAGTATTTT.